Sequencing of this T cell receptor (beta chain) was carried out in a study of early T cells in non-severe SARS-CoV-2 infection. Overall study context: Chains were not paired, and sequencing was done on bulk RNA from unsorted whole blood.

Deletions cut 3 bases from V and 4 bases from J, with 6 bases between. This CDR3 comprises 12 residues. In this sample, this clonotype turned up many times. TCRdb re-called the 5' RACE reads through MiXCR, storing one row per CDR3 protein. The repertoire holds 35,000 to 55,000 distinct CDR3 sequences, with about 6% as singletons. The clonotype comes from an adult who was a healthcare worker with PCR-confirmed SARS-CoV-2 infection or an uninfected control (not recorded which). Sequences were derived from whole blood, sampled at baseline. The chain couples TRBV12-3 or TRBV12-4 to TRBJ1-2; D call uncertain. The CDR3 is CASSFGSYGYTF. The CDR3 nucleotides are TGTGCCAGCAGTTTTGGGAGCTATGGCTACACCTTC.